This TCR beta chain was identified during a study of blood T cell repertoires in COVID-19. About the research overall: Samples came from the United States, Italy and Spain, spanning acute and convalescent COVID-19.

CDR3 length: 13 amino acids. Trimming took 3 bases from V and 1 from J, leaving 6 bases between them. The germline V gene has CDR1 MDHEN and CDR2 SYDVKM. Measured with immunoSEQ multiplex PCR; TCRdb has only the in-frame clones, and not every one. The sample has hundreds of thousands of clones, just over 85% seen once. This clone has only a few counts. The TCR was taken from a man under 40 who had recovered from COVID-19. The V call is TRBV28, the J call TRBJ1-2, with D uncertain. The specimen was PBMCs or T cells enriched from blood (not recorded which). The chain's CDR3 is CASSLEDNYGYTF. CDR3 in DNA: TGTGCCAGCAGTTTGGAGGATAACTATGGCTACACCTTC.